The clone carrying this T cell receptor beta chain was detected a few times. The data belong to a study of blood T cell repertoires in COVID-19. V lost 4 bases and J lost 1; bases outside the gene matches: 6. This CDR3 contains 17 residues. Per germline, CDR1 SGHRS and CDR2 YFSETQ. Cohorts were assigned according to the clinical history that participants reported. Recovery meant two consecutive negative NP/OP PCR tests, professional clearance, or resolved symptoms. In the original processing: Estimated nucleated cell counts came from reference gene primer amplification. Data came from immunoSEQ multiplex PCR; TCRdb stores just in-frame clones and leaves some out. The V and J calls and clone size were taken over from that table, and D and trimming were inferred from the DNA. The sample lists 150,000 to 200,000 clones, over 75% seen once, with 8% to 13% in the top ten.

The chain links TRBV5-1 to TRBJ2-7; TRBD2 aligns across 15 bases. The clonotype comes from a man aged 50-60 years who had recovered from COVID-19. What was sequenced was PBMCs or T cells enriched from blood (not recorded which). CDR3 sequence: CASSLGLAGGSSYEQYF. CDR3 nucleotide sequence: TGCGCCAGCAGCCTCGGACTAGCGGGGGGGTCGTCCTACGAGCAGTACTTC.